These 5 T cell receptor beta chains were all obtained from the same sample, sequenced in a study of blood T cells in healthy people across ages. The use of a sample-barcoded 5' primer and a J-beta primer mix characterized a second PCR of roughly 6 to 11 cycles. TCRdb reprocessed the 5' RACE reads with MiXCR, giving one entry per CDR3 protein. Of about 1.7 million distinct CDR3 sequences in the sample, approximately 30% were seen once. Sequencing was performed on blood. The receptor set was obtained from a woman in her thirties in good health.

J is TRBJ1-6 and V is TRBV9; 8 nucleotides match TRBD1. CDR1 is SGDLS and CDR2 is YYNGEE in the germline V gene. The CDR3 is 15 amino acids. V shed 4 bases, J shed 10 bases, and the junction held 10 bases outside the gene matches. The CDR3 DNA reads TGTGCCAGCAGCTCCCCCCAGGGGGCTAAATCACCCCTCCACTTT. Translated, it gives CASSSPQGAKSPLHF. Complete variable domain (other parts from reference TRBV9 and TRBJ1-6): DSGVTQTPKHLITATGQRVTLRCSPRSGDLSVYWYQQSLDQGLQFLIQYYNGEERAKGNILERFSAQQFPDLHSELNLSSLELGDSALYFCASSSPQGAKSPLHFGNGTRLTVT.

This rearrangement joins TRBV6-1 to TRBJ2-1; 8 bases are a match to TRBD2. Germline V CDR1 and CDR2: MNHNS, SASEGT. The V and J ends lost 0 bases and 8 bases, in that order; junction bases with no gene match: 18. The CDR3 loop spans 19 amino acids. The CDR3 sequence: CASSEASILREVLVYEQFF. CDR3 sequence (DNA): TGTGCCAGCAGTGAAGCGAGTATCTTGCGGGAGGTCCTTGTGTATGAGCAGTTCTTC.

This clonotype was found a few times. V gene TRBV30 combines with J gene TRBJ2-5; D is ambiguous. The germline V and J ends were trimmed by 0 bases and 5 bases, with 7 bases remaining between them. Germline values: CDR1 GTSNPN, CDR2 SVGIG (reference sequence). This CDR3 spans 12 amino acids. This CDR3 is CAWSVRPETQYF. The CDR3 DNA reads TGTGCCTGGAGTGTAAGGCCCGAGACCCAGTACTTC.

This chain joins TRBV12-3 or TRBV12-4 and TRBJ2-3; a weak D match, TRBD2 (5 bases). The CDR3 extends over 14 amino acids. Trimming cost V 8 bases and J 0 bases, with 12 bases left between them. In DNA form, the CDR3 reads TGTGCCAGCCGTTCCCGGGGTAGCACAGATACGCAGTATTTT. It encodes CASRSRGSTDTQYF.

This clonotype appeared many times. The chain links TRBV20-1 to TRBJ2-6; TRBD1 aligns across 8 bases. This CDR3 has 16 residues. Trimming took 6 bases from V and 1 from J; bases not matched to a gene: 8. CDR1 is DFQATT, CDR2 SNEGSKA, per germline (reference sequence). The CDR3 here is CSATATGESGANVLTF. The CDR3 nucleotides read TGCAGTGCCACTGCGACAGGGGAATCTGGGGCCAACGTCCTGACTTTC.